This TCR beta chain was observed in a study of technical replicates of blood from a handful of donors. There are 19 residues in the CDR3. The V end was cut by 4 bases, the J end by 6 bases, with 28 bases between. Germline V gives CDR1 SEHNR, CDR2 FQNEAQ (reference sequence). Assay used: immunoSEQ multiplex PCR; TCRdb lists only in-frame clones, some missing. The sample shows 60,000 to 65,000 clones, around 87% of them seen only once. The source material was PBMCs. The chain uses TRBV7-9 and TRBJ1-5, with D possibly being TRBD1 (6 bases). The sequence was obtained from a human donor in good health. Some clones in this sample may be carry-over from other donors' samples. For the CDR3, the DNA is TGTGCCAGCAGCTCAACCGGGACCCACGAGCGAGAAGGGGGTCAGCCCCAGCATTTT. Protein: CASSSTGTHEREGGQPQHF.